Described below is a single T cell receptor beta chain sequence and its context. This sample is drawn from a study of T cell changes during pregnancy in multiple sclerosis. TCRdb keeps only in-frame clones here, not all; method: immunoSEQ multiplex PCR. Found here are around 80,000 clones, about 91% of them singletons; the top ten hold about 2.5%. V shed 5 bases, J shed 0 bases, and the junction held 4 bases outside the gene matches. Germline CDR1 MGHRA, CDR2 YSYEKL. The CDR3 totals 17 residues. The chain couples TRBV4-1 to TRBJ2-1; 13 nucleotides match TRBD2. Specimen: peripheral blood, collected before pregnancy. The sequence was obtained from a female donor with multiple sclerosis, enrolled in a pregnancy study. The CDR3 sequence is CASSERTSGSSYNEQFF. CDR3 DNA: TGCGCCAGCAGCGAACGGACTAGCGGGAGCTCCTACAATGAGCAGTTCTTC.